This entry features one T cell receptor (beta chain) sequence. This sample was included in a study of shared clonotypes between healthy human individuals. V lost 3 bases, J lost 6 bases, and 5 bases stayed unmatched. The CDR3 spans 13 residues. The V gene's germline CDR1 is SNHLY and CDR2 FYNNEI. Data came from immunoSEQ multiplex PCR; TCRdb stores just in-frame clones and leaves some out. The table has about 1,500,000 clones, more than 95% seen once. Sequencing input: naive CD4+ T cells sorted from blood. The subset denotes: CD45RA+ positively selected. The chain links TRBV2 to TRBJ2-7, with 7 nucleotides matching TRBD2. The sequence was collected from a man aged 30 to 39 in good health. The CDR3 DNA follows: TGTGCCAGCAGTGATAGGCGGGAGAGCGAGCAGTACTTC. This sequence encodes CASSDRRESEQYF. Combining the CDR3 with reference TRBV2 and TRBJ2-7 gives the whole variable domain EPEVTQTPSHQVTQMGQEVILRCVPISNHLYFYWYRQILGQKVEFLVSFYNNEISEKSEIFDDQFSVERPDGSNFTLKIRSTKLEDSAMYFCASSDRRESEQYFGPGTRLTVT.